This T cell receptor beta chain derives from a study of T and B cells in COVID-19 patients. Study-level information: Recovered patients mostly had mild to moderate COVID-19 managed as outpatients. Of roughly 22 active-infection patients, over 9 were critically ill with mechanical ventilation or extracorporeal membrane oxygenation. Overall study results and limits: At recovery TRB diversity and richness exceeded healthy donors, after highly clonal active COVID-19 repertoires.

Notes on this clonotype: The antigen remains unidentified.

From blood, about 240-550 ng of genomic DNA served as TRB template. TRB rearrangements were amplified by multiplex PCR with BIOMED2 TRB-A/B primers. Using its own MiXCR run on the multiplex PCR reads, TCRdb lists one record per CDR3 protein. The data contain about 11,000 distinct CDR3 sequences, almost 30% of them singletons. J lost 6 bases, V lost 6 bases, and 22 bases had no gene match. Germline CDR1 is MNHEY and CDR2 is SVGAGI. CDR3 size: 19 residues. The sample was blood. V gene TRBV6-5 combines with J gene TRBJ2-1; 8 nucleotides align to TRBD1. This TCR was sampled from a human donor who had recovered from COVID-19. DNA for the CDR3: TGTGCCAGCAGCGGACAGGACACCGGGGCGGGCAGGGGGCCCAATGAGCAGTTCTTC. It is translated as CASSGQDTGAGRGPNEQFF.